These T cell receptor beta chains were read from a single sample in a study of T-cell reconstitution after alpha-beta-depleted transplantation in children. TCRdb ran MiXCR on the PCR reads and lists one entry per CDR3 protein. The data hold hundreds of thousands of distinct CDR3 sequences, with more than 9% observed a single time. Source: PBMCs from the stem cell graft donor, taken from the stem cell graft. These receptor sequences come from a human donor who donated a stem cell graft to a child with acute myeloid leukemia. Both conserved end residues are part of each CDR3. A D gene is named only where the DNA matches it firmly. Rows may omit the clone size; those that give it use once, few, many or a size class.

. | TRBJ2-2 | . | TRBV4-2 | CASSQAGGPIANTGELFF | TGTGCCAGCAGCCAAGCCGGGGGGCCGATTGCGAACACCGGGGAGCTGTTTTTT
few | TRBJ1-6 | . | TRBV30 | CAWKISGLGRVPLHF | TGTGCCTGGAAGATTTCTGGACTCGGCCGAGTGCCCCTCCACTTT
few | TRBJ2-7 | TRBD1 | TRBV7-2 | CASRETGASYEQYF | TGTGCCAGCAGGGAGACAGGGGCCTCCTACGAGCAGTACTTC
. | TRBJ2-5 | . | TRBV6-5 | CASSYLGLNQETQYF | TGTGCCAGCAGTTACCTGGGTCTGAATCAAGAGACCCAGTACTTC
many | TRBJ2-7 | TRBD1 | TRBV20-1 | CSAKAHRDSSYEQYF | TGCAGTGCCAAAGCCCACCGGGACAGTTCTTACGAGCAGTACTTC
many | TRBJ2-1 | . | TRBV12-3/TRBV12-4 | CASSSGPANNEQFF | TGTGCCAGCAGTTCCGGACCAGCCAACAATGAGCAGTTCTTC
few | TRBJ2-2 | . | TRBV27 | CASSFGGQKLFF | TGTGCCAGCAGTTTCGGGGGACAGAAACTGTTTTTT
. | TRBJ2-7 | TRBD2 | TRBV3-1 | CASSPRTSGSVLYF | TGTGCCAGCAGCCCAAGGACTAGCGGGAGCGTGCTGTACTTC
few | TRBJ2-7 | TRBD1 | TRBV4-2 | CASSRQGAEEQYF | TGTGCCAGCAGCCGACAGGGGGCTGAAGAGCAGTACTTC
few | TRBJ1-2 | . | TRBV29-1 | CSVAPGASYGYTF | TGCAGCGTGGCCCCCGGGGCCTCCTATGGCTACACCTTC
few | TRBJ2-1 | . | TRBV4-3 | CASSLGRQSSYNEQFF | TGCGCCAGCAGCCTAGGGAGGCAGAGCTCCTACAATGAGCAGTTCTTC
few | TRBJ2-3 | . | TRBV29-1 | CSVSGALDPDTQYF | TGCAGCGTCTCAGGGGCTTTGGATCCAGATACGCAGTATTTT
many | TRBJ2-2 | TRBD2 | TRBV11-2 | CASSPGQRLAGSNTGELFF | TGTGCCAGCAGCCCCGGCCAACGACTAGCGGGATCGAACACCGGGGAGCTGTTTTTT
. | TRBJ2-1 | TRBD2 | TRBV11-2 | CASSSLSGTRPARDEQFF | TGTGCCAGCAGCTCCCTCAGCGGGACCCGCCCCGCGAGGGATGAGCAGTTCTTC
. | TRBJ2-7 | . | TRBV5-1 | CASSLALAGPPWEQYF | TGCGCCAGCAGCTTGGCCTTGGCGGGGCCGCCCTGGGAGCAGTACTTC